A selection of T cell receptor beta chains follows, all from one sample in a study of T cells after yellow fever vaccination. One entry per CDR3 protein results from TCRdb running MiXCR on the 5' RACE reads. The data hold fewer than 450,000 distinct CDR3 sequences, with under 5% observed a single time. The sample was PBMCs, taken 5 days after the yellow fever booster vaccination. The receptor set was obtained from a man younger than 35 who received the YFV17D yellow fever vaccine. The CDR3 runs from the conserved cysteine through the conserved F or W.

V gene: TRBV5-1; J gene: TRBJ2-1; CDR3 protein: CASSLNTEQFF
V gene: TRBV9; J gene: TRBJ1-6; CDR3 protein: CASSVFGQGNSPLHF
V gene: TRBV6-5; J gene: TRBJ1-5; CDR3 protein: CASSWRTGGNQPQHF
V gene: TRBV5-1; J gene: TRBJ1-5; CDR3 protein: CASSQQGGLNQPQHF
V gene: TRBV5-1; J gene: TRBJ1-4; CDR3 protein: CASSFQGSGVLFF
V gene: TRBV4-2; J gene: TRBJ2-1; CDR3 protein: CASSQVKRGDEQFF
V gene: TRBV6-2/TRBV6-3; J gene: TRBJ2-1; CDR3 protein: CASKDSKLAGASYNEQFF
V gene: TRBV3-1; J gene: TRBJ1-2; CDR3 protein: CASSQGATGGEGYTF
V gene: TRBV27; J gene: TRBJ1-6; CDR3 protein: CASSRARQNSPLHF
V gene: TRBV5-1; J gene: TRBJ2-3; CDR3 protein: CASSLPQTGSTDTQYF
V gene: TRBV20-1; J gene: TRBJ2-6; CDR3 protein: CSAGQGGGAGANVLTF
V gene: TRBV6-5; J gene: TRBJ1-1; CDR3 protein: CASSYSNGGEAFF
V gene: TRBV5-1; J gene: TRBJ2-5; CDR3 protein: CASSLDIGLAGETQYF
V gene: TRBV5-1; J gene: TRBJ1-2; CDR3 protein: CASSVAGTGHGYTF
V gene: TRBV5-1; J gene: TRBJ2-3; CDR3 protein: CASSPLADPLTDTQYF
V gene: TRBV20-1; J gene: TRBJ2-1; CDR3 protein: CSASPSGGSYNEQFF
V gene: TRBV5-1; J gene: TRBJ2-7; CDR3 protein: CASSLAGSSQQYF
V gene: TRBV2; J gene: TRBJ2-1; CDR3 protein: CAKGGGAEEQFF
V gene: TRBV12-5; J gene: TRBJ1-1; CDR3 protein: CASGPGGPEAFF
V gene: TRBV9; J gene: TRBJ2-7; CDR3 protein: CASSVVGESSYEQYF
V gene: TRBV5-1; J gene: TRBJ2-5; CDR3 protein: CASRLTGFQETQYF
V gene: TRBV3-1; J gene: TRBJ2-1; CDR3 protein: CASSQDFLANEQFF
V gene: TRBV13; J gene: TRBJ2-5; CDR3 protein: CASSFGGGRPKETQYF
V gene: TRBV7-2; J gene: TRBJ2-3; CDR3 protein: CASSLRGNTDTQYF
V gene: TRBV2; J gene: TRBJ2-3; CDR3 protein: CASRLISSTDTQYF
V gene: TRBV28; J gene: TRBJ1-2; CDR3 protein: CASSLSWFTSNYGYTF
V gene: TRBV21-1; J gene: TRBJ1-5; CDR3 protein: CASSKEERWGNQPQHF
V gene: TRBV7-9; J gene: TRBJ1-1; CDR3 protein: CASSLAPLESEAFF
V gene: TRBV5-1; J gene: TRBJ2-5; CDR3 protein: CASSVPGLVGQYF
V gene: TRBV4-2; J gene: TRBJ2-2; CDR3 protein: CASSQTTGFSGELFF
V gene: TRBV7-9; J gene: TRBJ2-5; CDR3 protein: CASREGRQGETQYF
V gene: TRBV12-3/TRBV12-4; J gene: TRBJ1-2; CDR3 protein: CASSFFAEGYTF
V gene: TRBV6-5; J gene: TRBJ2-7; CDR3 protein: CATNAGQTYEQYF
V gene: TRBV20-1; J gene: TRBJ1-5; CDR3 protein: CSASGTGGISQPQHF
V gene: TRBV14; J gene: TRBJ1-1; CDR3 protein: CASSQLRTMNTEAFF
V gene: TRBV7-2; J gene: TRBJ1-6; CDR3 protein: CASSLSVGNSPLHF
V gene: TRBV6-1; J gene: TRBJ1-6; CDR3 protein: CASRYLTGNSPLHF
V gene: TRBV7-2; J gene: TRBJ1-1; CDR3 protein: CASSLYNEAFF
V gene: TRBV7-2; J gene: TRBJ2-1; CDR3 protein: CASSFYTGGNEQFF
V gene: TRBV20-1; J gene: TRBJ1-3; CDR3 protein: CSAPTGANTIYF
V gene: TRBV20-1; J gene: TRBJ2-6; CDR3 protein: CSAKGAGANVLTF
V gene: TRBV6-2/TRBV6-3; J gene: TRBJ1-6; CDR3 protein: CASSPSGALHF
V gene: TRBV29-1; J gene: TRBJ2-2; CDR3 protein: CSVGGYTGELFF